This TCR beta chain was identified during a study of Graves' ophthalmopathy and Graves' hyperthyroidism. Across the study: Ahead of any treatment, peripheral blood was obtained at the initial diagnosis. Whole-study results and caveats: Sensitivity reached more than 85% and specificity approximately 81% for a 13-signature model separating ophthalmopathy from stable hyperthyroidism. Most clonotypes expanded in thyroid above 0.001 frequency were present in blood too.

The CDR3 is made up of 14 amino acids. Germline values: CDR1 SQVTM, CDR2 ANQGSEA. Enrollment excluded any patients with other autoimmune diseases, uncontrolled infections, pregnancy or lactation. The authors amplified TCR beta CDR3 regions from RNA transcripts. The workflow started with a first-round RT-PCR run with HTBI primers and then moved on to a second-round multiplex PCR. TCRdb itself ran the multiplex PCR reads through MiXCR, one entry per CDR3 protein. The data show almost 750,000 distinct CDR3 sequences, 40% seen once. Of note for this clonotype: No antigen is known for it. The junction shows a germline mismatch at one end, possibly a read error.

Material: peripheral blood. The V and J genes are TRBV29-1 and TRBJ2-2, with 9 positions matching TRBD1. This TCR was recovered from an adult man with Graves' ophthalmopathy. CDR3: CGVKQGAQGGELFF. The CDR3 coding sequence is TGCGGCGTCAAACAGGGGGCGCAGGGCGGGGAGCTGTTTTTT.